What follows are 10 T cell receptor beta chains derived from one specimen sequenced in a study of T cells in Graves' hyperthyroidism and ophthalmopathy. TCR beta CDR3 sequences were amplified from RNA transcripts. TCR CDR3 underwent first-round RT-PCR with the HTBI primer set. TCRdb analysed the multiplex PCR reads with MiXCR anew, one entry per CDR3 protein. Among about 130,000 distinct CDR3 sequences, around 20% were seen once, and the ten largest hold 67%. The sequenced sample consisted of blood. The receptors were gathered from a woman between 45 and 65 years old with Graves' hyperthyroidism that later progressed to Graves' ophthalmopathy.

V is TRBV12-3 or TRBV12-4 and J is TRBJ2-2, with D unclear. Trimming cost V 1 base and J 3 bases, with 12 bases left between them. CDR3 length: 16 residues. The CDR3 sequence: CASSLGPSFYTGELFF. The CDR3 DNA follows: TGTGCCAGCAGTTTAGGTCCCTCTTTTTACACCGGGGAGCTGTTTTTT.

This clonotype was seen at least ten times. The CDR3 loop is CASMPGEENEQYF. The DNA for the CDR3 is TGTGCCAGCATGCCAGGGGAAGAGAACGAGCAGTACTTC. The chain links TRBV28 to TRBJ2-7, with D possibly matching TRBD1 (6 bases). Trimming shortened V by 7 bases and J by 5 bases, and 15 bases separated the two germline ends. The CDR3 runs 13 residues. Germline lookup yields CDR1 MDHEN and CDR2 SYDVKM.

This clonotype came up many times. V is TRBV29-1 and J is TRBJ1-3, with D possibly being TRBD1 (5 bases). CDR3 length: 14 amino acids. Germline values: CDR1 SQVTM, CDR2 ANQGSEA. The germline V and J ends were trimmed by 1 base and 4 bases, with 11 bases remaining between them. The CDR3 loop reads CSVEGGGRGNTIYF. DNA for the CDR3: TGCAGCGTTGAAGGGGGCGGGCGCGGAAACACCATATATTTT.

This clonotype showed up many times. The V and J genes are TRBV19 and TRBJ1-3, with a possible D match to TRBD1 (5 bases). The CDR3 is 14 residues long. CDR1 is LNHDA and CDR2 is SQIVND in the germline V gene (reference sequence). Trimming stripped 8 bases from V and 0 bases from J, with 11 bases between. The CDR3 region is CASFPGTSGNTIYF. CDR3 sequence (DNA): TGTGCCAGTTTTCCAGGGACCTCTGGAAACACCATATATTTT.

This clonotype was seen a few times. The chain carries TRBV14 and TRBJ2-5, with 8 bases identical to TRBD1. Germline loops: CDR1 SGHDN, CDR2 FVKESK. The CDR3 loop spans 15 amino acids. V shed 0 bases and J 5 bases; nucleotides not matched to a gene: 5. CDR3 amino acids: CASSQDGQGWETQYF. The DNA for the CDR3 is TGTGCCAGCAGCCAAGATGGACAGGGATGGGAGACCCAGTACTTC. Complete variable domain (other parts from reference TRBV14 and TRBJ2-5): EAGVTQFPSHSVIEKGQTVTLRCDPISGHDNLYWYRRVMGKEIKFLLHFVKESKQDESGMPNNRFLAERTGGTYSTLKVQPAELEDSGVYFCASSQDGQGWETQYFGPGTRLLVL.

This clonotype was counted ten times or more. This chain links TRBV2 with TRBJ2-7; D ambiguous. The ends were cut back, 6 bases at V and 7 bases at J, with 13 bases in the middle. The CDR3 has 12 residues. Looked up from germline, CDR1 is SNHLY and CDR2 is FYNNEI. CDR3: CASSDRSGEQYF. The DNA for the CDR3 is TGTGCCAGCAGCGATCGGTCTGGAGAGCAGTACTTC.

This clonotype was seen at least ten times. This chain joins TRBV20-1 and TRBJ2-1, with 11 nucleotides matching TRBD2. Germline CDR1 is DFQATT and CDR2 is SNEGSKA (reference sequence). CDR3 length: 14 amino acids. V lost 5 bases and J lost 4; bases outside the gene matches: 4. The CDR3 loop is CSAPLAGEYNEQFF. As DNA, the CDR3 is TGCAGTGCTCCACTAGCGGGAGAGTACAATGAGCAGTTCTTC.

In this sample, this clonotype turned up many times. The chain couples TRBV6-1 to TRBJ1-1, with a tentative D call TRBD1 (5 bases). With 3 bases removed from V and 4 bases from J, the gap between germline ends came to 12 bases. From germline, CDR1 is MNHNS and CDR2 SASEGT. The CDR3 loop spans 14 amino acids. CDR3 residues: CASSDGTRPTEAFF. CDR3 DNA sequence: TGTGCCAGCAGTGACGGGACCCGCCCCACTGAAGCTTTCTTT.

This clonotype was observed at least ten times. The chain uses TRBV2 and TRBJ2-1; 9 bases map to TRBD1. The CDR3 consists of 17 residues. Germline V gene sequence: CDR1 SNHLY, CDR2 FYNNEI. V dropped 4 bases and J dropped 1; count of bases not matched to a gene: 8. Written as DNA, the CDR3 is TGTGCCAGCAGTGGACCTACCGGGACAGGGTCCTACAATGAGCAGTTCTTC. Protein sequence: CASSGPTGTGSYNEQFF.

This sequence joins TRBV10-3 and TRBJ2-7; 10 positions agree with TRBD1. CDR1 and CDR2 from the germline V gene are ENHRY and SYGVKD. The V segment lost 3 bases and the J segment 6 bases; nucleotides outside the gene matches: 5. The CDR3 runs to 14 residues. The CDR3 loop is CAISEGTGVSEQYF. CDR3 sequence (DNA): TGTGCCATCAGTGAAGGGACAGGGGTAAGCGAGCAGTACTTC.